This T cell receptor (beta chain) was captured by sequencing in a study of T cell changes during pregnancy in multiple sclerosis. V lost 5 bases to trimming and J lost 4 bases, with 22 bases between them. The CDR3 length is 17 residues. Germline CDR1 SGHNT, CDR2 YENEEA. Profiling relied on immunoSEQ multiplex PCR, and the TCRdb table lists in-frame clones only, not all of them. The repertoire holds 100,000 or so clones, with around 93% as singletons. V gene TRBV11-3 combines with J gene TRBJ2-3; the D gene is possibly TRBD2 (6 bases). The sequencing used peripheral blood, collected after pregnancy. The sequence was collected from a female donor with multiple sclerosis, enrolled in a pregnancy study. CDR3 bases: TGTGCCAGCAGCACACCGTGGATAGAGGAGGGTCCAGATACGCAGTATTTT. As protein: CASSTPWIEEGPDTQYF.